A single sample is the source of the 26 T cell receptor beta chains below, sequenced in a study of neurological immune-mediated disorders. In TCRdb, the 5' RACE reads were re-called with MiXCR into one record per CDR3 protein. This sample has 47,000 or so distinct CDR3 sequences; about a tenth occur once, and the top ten carry less than 2%. Stated time point: longitudinal time-point 1 (baseline). The sequenced sample consisted of PBMCs. The source is a woman aged 35 to 49 in good health.

CDR3: CASSYGGAEAFF. CDR3 bases: TGTGCCAGCAGTTACGGGGGGGCTGAAGCTTTCTTT. This chain joins TRBV6-2 or TRBV6-3 and TRBJ1-1, with D maybe TRBD1 (5 bases). V was trimmed by 2 bases and J by 6 bases, leaving 7 bases between them. CDR3 size: 12 residues. Germline CDR1 and CDR2: MNHEY and SVGEGT.

This chain links TRBV5-1 with TRBJ2-2, with D unresolved. The V end lost 0 bases, the J end lost 2 bases, and 8 bases lay between the germline ends. Looked up from germline, CDR1 is SGHRS and CDR2 is YFSETQ. The CDR3 contains 15 residues. The CDR3 sequence: CASSLGGSNTGELFF. The DNA for the CDR3 is TGCGCCAGCAGCTTGGGGGGATCCAACACCGGGGAGCTGTTTTTT.

This clonotype came up many times. This chain links TRBV3-1 with TRBJ2-7; D unclear. The CDR3 extends over 12 amino acids. Trimming pared 3 bases from V and 2 bases from J, leaving 5 bases between. The V gene's germline CDR1 is LGHDT and CDR2 YNNKEL (reference sequence). The CDR3 loop is CASSQEPYEQYF. The CDR3 nucleotides are TGTGCCAGCAGCCAGGAACCCTACGAGCAGTACTTC.

This clonotype was detected ten times or more. The chain combines TRBV5-1 with TRBJ1-3, with D perhaps matching TRBD1 (6 bases). Per germline, CDR1 SGHRS and CDR2 YFSETQ. CDR3 length: 17 amino acids. V was shortened by 4 bases and J by 0 bases, with 17 bases between the two germline ends. The CDR3 protein is CASSLGTLQHSGNTIYF. The CDR3 DNA is TGCGCCAGCAGCCTCGGGACACTTCAACACTCTGGAAACACCATATATTTT.

This clonotype was observed at least ten times. The J gene is TRBJ1-3, the V gene TRBV5-6, with D tentatively TRBD1 (6 bases). Trimming cost V 1 base and J 1 base, with 12 bases left between them. CDR3 length: 16 amino acids. Per the germline V gene, CDR1 is SGHDT and CDR2 is YYEEEE. The CDR3 sequence: CASSLWGGWSGNTIYF. For the CDR3, the DNA is TGTGCCAGCAGCTTGTGGGGGGGCTGGTCTGGAAACACCATATATTTT.

This clonotype has ten or more counts. The CDR3 reads CASSSWSGQAEAFF. CDR3 DNA: TGCGCCAGCAGCTCCTGGTCCGGGCAAGCTGAAGCTTTCTTT. J is TRBJ1-1 and V is TRBV5-1; D is undetermined. V lost 3 bases and J lost 6, with 15 bases in between. The CDR3 totals 14 residues. From germline, CDR1 is SGHRS and CDR2 YFSETQ. The full variable domain, its missing parts supplied by reference TRBV5-1 and TRBJ1-1, is KAGVTQTPRYLIKTRGQQVTLSCSPISGHRSVSWYQQTPGQGLQFLFEYFSETQRNKGNFPGRFSGRQFSNSRSEMNVSTLELGDSALYLCASSSWSGQAEAFFGQGTRLTVV.

The sample holds one count of this clonotype. J is TRBJ2-7 and V is TRBV5-1; possibly TRBD1 or TRBD2 for D (5 bases each). V lost 0 bases and J 12 bases, leaving 19 bases between the germline ends. Per germline, CDR1 SGHRS and CDR2 YFSETQ. This CDR3 is 14 amino acids long. CDR3 coding DNA: TGCGCCAGCAGCTTGGCCGGGACGCTCTACGAGACGTACTTC. Its protein product is CASSLAGTLYETYF.

Points on this clonotype: Mismatch with germline at one junction end may stem from a read error. The chain is built from TRBV29-1 and TRBJ1-2; D might be TRBD1 (6 bases). The CDR3 extends over 12 amino acids. Germline CDR1 is SQVTM and CDR2 is ANQGSEA. CDR3 in amino acids: CSVGEGDYGDTF. As DNA, the CDR3 is TGCAGCGTGGGAGAGGGGGACTATGGCGACACCTTC.

The table lists this clonotype with many counts. This chain links TRBV14 with TRBJ2-6; 9 positions match TRBD1. Unmatched junction bases numbered 5, after V lost 4 bases and J lost 1 base. From germline, CDR1 is SGHDN and CDR2 FVKESK. The CDR3 runs 17 residues. The CDR3 is CASSPHRGRSGANVLTF. The DNA of the CDR3 is TGTGCCAGCAGCCCGCACAGGGGGCGGTCTGGGGCCAACGTCCTGACTTTC.

The rearrangement joins TRBV11-2 to TRBJ2-1, with 11 bases matching TRBD2. V shed 6 bases and J 0 bases; nucleotides not matched to a gene: 13. The CDR3 totals 19 residues. CDR1 and CDR2 (germline): SGHAT, FQNNGV. The CDR3 spells CASSQRPSGGLSSYNEQFF. The CDR3 bases are TGTGCCAGCAGTCAACGGCCTAGCGGGGGGTTAAGCTCCTACAATGAGCAGTTCTTC.

The chain combines TRBV18 with TRBJ2-7; either TRBD1 or TRBD2 may supply D (5 bases each). With 2 bases removed from V and 2 bases from J, the gap between germline ends came to 13 bases. Germline V gene data show CDR1 as KGHSH and CDR2 as LQKENI. The CDR3 length is 15 residues. The CDR3 loop is CASSPGGRATYEQYF. In nucleotides, the CDR3 is TGTGCCAGCTCACCAGGGGGACGAGCGACCTACGAGCAGTACTTC.

This clonotype was counted ten times or more. This chain connects TRBV29-1 to TRBJ1-1, with 7 bases fitting TRBD1. V was clipped by 7 bases and J by 3 bases; unmatched bases: 8. Germline V CDR1 and CDR2: SQVTM, ANQGSEA. The CDR3 consists of 13 residues. This CDR3 is CSGAPGGYTEAFF. The CDR3 bases are TGCAGCGGTGCCCCAGGGGGGTACACTGAAGCTTTCTTT.

This clonotype was observed many times. This chain connects TRBV25-1 to TRBJ1-1; weak D call: TRBD1 (5 bases). Germline V gene lookup returns CDR1 MGHDK and CDR2 SYGVNS. The CDR3 has 15 residues. Trimming cost V 4 bases and J 5 bases, with 17 bases left between them. The CDR3 sequence: CASSGDGIWRTEAFF. The CDR3 nucleotides are TGTGCCAGCAGTGGGGACGGGATTTGGAGAACTGAAGCTTTCTTT.

This clonotype has a count of ten or more. This chain connects TRBV6-2 or TRBV6-3 to TRBJ2-3, with D maybe TRBD2 (6 bases). This CDR3 region has 13 residues. V gave up 4 bases and J gave up 4 bases, with 9 bases separating them. Germline CDR1 and CDR2: MNHEY and SVGEGT. CDR3 in amino acids: CASSSSGADTQYF. The DNA for the CDR3 is TGTGCCAGCAGTTCATCGGGAGCAGATACGCAGTATTTT.

This clonotype was counted many times. The chain employs TRBV9 and TRBJ2-2; D might be TRBD2 (6 bases). V was cut by 5 bases and J by 3 bases, with 11 bases left in between. The CDR3 is 14 amino acids. Germline lookup yields CDR1 SGDLS and CDR2 YYNGEE. The CDR3 bases are TGTGCCAGCAGGATCGCTAGCGACACCGGGGAGCTGTTTTTT. Encoded protein: CASRIASDTGELFF.

The sample holds many counts of this clonotype. V gene TRBV5-1 combines with J gene TRBJ2-2, with D uncertain. Trimming shortened V by 2 bases and J by 0 bases, and 5 bases separated the two germline ends. The CDR3 runs 14 residues. Per germline, CDR1 SGHRS and CDR2 YFSETQ. CDR3 DNA: TGCGCCAGCAGCTTCTCGGCGAACACCGGGGAGCTGTTTTTT. The encoded protein is CASSFSANTGELFF.

This clonotype was detected ten times or more. The rearrangement joins TRBV10-3 to TRBJ2-7; 8 nucleotides align to TRBD1. Trimming removed 7 bases from V and 6 bases from J; junction bases left unmatched: 11. From germline, CDR1 is ENHRY and CDR2 SYGVKD. The CDR3 loop spans 14 amino acids. CDR3 nucleotides: TGTGCCATCACCTCCGGGACAGGAGTGGGCGAGCAGTACTTC. Translated, it gives CAITSGTGVGEQYF.

The V gene is TRBV5-1, the J gene TRBJ2-1, with 14 bases lining up with TRBD2. The CDR3 loop spans 17 amino acids. Germline CDR1 SGHRS, CDR2 YFSETQ. J lost 8 bases, V lost 4 bases, and 11 bases had no gene match. The CDR3: CASSGGTSGGGADEQFF. The CDR3 nucleotides read TGCGCCAGCAGCGGAGGGACTAGCGGGGGCGGGGCGGATGAGCAGTTCTTC.

The CDR3 loop is CASSFQAGKTGELFF. DNA of the CDR3: TGTGCCAGCAGTTTCCAAGCGGGAAAGACCGGGGAGCTGTTTTTT. The chain has TRBV7-3 and TRBJ2-2; the match to TRBD2 covers 7 bases. The CDR3 covers 15 residues. The J segment lost 5 bases and the V segment lost 6 bases, leaving 9 bases of the junction unmatched. Germline values: CDR1 SGHTA, CDR2 FQGTGA.

Many counts were recorded for this clonotype. V and J are TRBV10-3 and TRBJ1-6; TRBD1 agrees at 7 bases. The CDR3 has 14 residues. Germline V gene sequence: CDR1 ENHRY, CDR2 SYGVKD. Trimming removed 7 bases from V and 8 bases from J; junction bases left unmatched: 8. Written as DNA, the CDR3 is TGTGCCATCAAGCCGACAGGGTTCGATTCACCCCTCCACTTT. This translates into CAIKPTGFDSPLHF.

This clonotype was counted ten times or more. The rearrangement links TRBV7-8 to TRBJ2-1, with 12 bases lining up with TRBD1. Germline V CDR1 and CDR2: SGHVS, FQNEAQ. The trim removed 5 bases at V and 8 bases at J, leaving 7 bases unmatched. This CDR3 has 15 residues. The CDR3 DNA reads as TGTGCCAGCAGCCTTGCGGGACAGGGGGCGGATGAGCAGTTCTTC. This encodes CASSLAGQGADEQFF.

This clonotype was recorded many times. The chain couples TRBV15 to TRBJ2-1, with D unclear. Germline CDR1 LNHNV, CDR2 YYDKDF (reference sequence). The CDR3 is made up of 14 amino acids. V dropped 0 bases and J dropped 10 bases, with 13 bases sitting between them. This CDR3 reads CATSRDGQVQEQFF. CDR3 DNA sequence: TGTGCCACCAGCAGAGATGGCCAGGTACAAGAGCAGTTCTTC.

This clonotype appeared many times. The chain joins TRBV5-1 to TRBJ2-1; 8 bases are a match to TRBD2. Germline CDR1 and CDR2: SGHRS and YFSETQ. The CDR3 covers 15 residues. V was clipped by 1 base and J by 1 base; unmatched bases: 1. The CDR3 bases are TGCGCCAGCAGCTTGATAGCGGGGTCCTACAATGAGCAGTTCTTC. Protein: CASSLIAGSYNEQFF.

This clonotype was counted many times. The rearrangement uses TRBV16 and TRBJ2-1; a weak D match, TRBD1 (5 bases). The CDR3 is 13 residues long. Germline loops: CDR1 KGHSY, CDR2 FQNENV. Trimming stripped 2 bases from V and 7 bases from J, with 9 bases between. The CDR3, as DNA: TGTGCCAGCAGCCAAAAGTCAGGGAATGAGCAGTTCTTC. This codes for CASSQKSGNEQFF. Together with reference TRBV16 and TRBJ2-1, the CDR3 gives the full variable domain: GEEVAQTPKHLVRGEGQKAKLYCAPIKGHSYVFWYQQVLKNEFKFLISFQNENVFDETGMPKERFSAKCLPNSPCSLEIQATKLEDSAVYFCASSQKSGNEQFFGPGTRLTVL.

This clonotype has ten or more counts. The chain is built from TRBV7-2 and TRBJ1-2; D uncertain. The CDR3 extends over 13 amino acids. V lost 4 bases, J lost 7 bases, and 13 bases lay in between. The germline V gene encodes CDR1 SGHTA and CDR2 FQGNSA. This CDR3 is CASSYWSFSGYTF. The CDR3 DNA reads as TGTGCCAGCAGCTACTGGAGTTTTTCTGGCTACACCTTC. Variable domain in full (rest from reference TRBV7-2 and TRBJ1-2): GAGVSQSPSNKVTEKGKDVELRCDPISGHTALYWYRQSLGQGLEFLIYFQGNSAPDKSGLPSDRFSAERTGGSVSTLTIQRTQQEDSAVYLCASSYWSFSGYTFGSGTRLTVV.

This clonotype was counted at least ten times. The chain employs TRBV6-1 and TRBJ1-1, with 8 bases matching TRBD1. This CDR3 has 16 amino acids. Looked up from germline, CDR1 is MNHNS and CDR2 is SASEGT. V was clipped by 3 bases and J by 1 base; unmatched bases: 7. The CDR3 here is CASSDSDRVGNTEAFF. CDR3 nucleotides: TGTGCCAGCAGTGATTCGGACAGGGTGGGGAACACTGAAGCTTTCTTT.